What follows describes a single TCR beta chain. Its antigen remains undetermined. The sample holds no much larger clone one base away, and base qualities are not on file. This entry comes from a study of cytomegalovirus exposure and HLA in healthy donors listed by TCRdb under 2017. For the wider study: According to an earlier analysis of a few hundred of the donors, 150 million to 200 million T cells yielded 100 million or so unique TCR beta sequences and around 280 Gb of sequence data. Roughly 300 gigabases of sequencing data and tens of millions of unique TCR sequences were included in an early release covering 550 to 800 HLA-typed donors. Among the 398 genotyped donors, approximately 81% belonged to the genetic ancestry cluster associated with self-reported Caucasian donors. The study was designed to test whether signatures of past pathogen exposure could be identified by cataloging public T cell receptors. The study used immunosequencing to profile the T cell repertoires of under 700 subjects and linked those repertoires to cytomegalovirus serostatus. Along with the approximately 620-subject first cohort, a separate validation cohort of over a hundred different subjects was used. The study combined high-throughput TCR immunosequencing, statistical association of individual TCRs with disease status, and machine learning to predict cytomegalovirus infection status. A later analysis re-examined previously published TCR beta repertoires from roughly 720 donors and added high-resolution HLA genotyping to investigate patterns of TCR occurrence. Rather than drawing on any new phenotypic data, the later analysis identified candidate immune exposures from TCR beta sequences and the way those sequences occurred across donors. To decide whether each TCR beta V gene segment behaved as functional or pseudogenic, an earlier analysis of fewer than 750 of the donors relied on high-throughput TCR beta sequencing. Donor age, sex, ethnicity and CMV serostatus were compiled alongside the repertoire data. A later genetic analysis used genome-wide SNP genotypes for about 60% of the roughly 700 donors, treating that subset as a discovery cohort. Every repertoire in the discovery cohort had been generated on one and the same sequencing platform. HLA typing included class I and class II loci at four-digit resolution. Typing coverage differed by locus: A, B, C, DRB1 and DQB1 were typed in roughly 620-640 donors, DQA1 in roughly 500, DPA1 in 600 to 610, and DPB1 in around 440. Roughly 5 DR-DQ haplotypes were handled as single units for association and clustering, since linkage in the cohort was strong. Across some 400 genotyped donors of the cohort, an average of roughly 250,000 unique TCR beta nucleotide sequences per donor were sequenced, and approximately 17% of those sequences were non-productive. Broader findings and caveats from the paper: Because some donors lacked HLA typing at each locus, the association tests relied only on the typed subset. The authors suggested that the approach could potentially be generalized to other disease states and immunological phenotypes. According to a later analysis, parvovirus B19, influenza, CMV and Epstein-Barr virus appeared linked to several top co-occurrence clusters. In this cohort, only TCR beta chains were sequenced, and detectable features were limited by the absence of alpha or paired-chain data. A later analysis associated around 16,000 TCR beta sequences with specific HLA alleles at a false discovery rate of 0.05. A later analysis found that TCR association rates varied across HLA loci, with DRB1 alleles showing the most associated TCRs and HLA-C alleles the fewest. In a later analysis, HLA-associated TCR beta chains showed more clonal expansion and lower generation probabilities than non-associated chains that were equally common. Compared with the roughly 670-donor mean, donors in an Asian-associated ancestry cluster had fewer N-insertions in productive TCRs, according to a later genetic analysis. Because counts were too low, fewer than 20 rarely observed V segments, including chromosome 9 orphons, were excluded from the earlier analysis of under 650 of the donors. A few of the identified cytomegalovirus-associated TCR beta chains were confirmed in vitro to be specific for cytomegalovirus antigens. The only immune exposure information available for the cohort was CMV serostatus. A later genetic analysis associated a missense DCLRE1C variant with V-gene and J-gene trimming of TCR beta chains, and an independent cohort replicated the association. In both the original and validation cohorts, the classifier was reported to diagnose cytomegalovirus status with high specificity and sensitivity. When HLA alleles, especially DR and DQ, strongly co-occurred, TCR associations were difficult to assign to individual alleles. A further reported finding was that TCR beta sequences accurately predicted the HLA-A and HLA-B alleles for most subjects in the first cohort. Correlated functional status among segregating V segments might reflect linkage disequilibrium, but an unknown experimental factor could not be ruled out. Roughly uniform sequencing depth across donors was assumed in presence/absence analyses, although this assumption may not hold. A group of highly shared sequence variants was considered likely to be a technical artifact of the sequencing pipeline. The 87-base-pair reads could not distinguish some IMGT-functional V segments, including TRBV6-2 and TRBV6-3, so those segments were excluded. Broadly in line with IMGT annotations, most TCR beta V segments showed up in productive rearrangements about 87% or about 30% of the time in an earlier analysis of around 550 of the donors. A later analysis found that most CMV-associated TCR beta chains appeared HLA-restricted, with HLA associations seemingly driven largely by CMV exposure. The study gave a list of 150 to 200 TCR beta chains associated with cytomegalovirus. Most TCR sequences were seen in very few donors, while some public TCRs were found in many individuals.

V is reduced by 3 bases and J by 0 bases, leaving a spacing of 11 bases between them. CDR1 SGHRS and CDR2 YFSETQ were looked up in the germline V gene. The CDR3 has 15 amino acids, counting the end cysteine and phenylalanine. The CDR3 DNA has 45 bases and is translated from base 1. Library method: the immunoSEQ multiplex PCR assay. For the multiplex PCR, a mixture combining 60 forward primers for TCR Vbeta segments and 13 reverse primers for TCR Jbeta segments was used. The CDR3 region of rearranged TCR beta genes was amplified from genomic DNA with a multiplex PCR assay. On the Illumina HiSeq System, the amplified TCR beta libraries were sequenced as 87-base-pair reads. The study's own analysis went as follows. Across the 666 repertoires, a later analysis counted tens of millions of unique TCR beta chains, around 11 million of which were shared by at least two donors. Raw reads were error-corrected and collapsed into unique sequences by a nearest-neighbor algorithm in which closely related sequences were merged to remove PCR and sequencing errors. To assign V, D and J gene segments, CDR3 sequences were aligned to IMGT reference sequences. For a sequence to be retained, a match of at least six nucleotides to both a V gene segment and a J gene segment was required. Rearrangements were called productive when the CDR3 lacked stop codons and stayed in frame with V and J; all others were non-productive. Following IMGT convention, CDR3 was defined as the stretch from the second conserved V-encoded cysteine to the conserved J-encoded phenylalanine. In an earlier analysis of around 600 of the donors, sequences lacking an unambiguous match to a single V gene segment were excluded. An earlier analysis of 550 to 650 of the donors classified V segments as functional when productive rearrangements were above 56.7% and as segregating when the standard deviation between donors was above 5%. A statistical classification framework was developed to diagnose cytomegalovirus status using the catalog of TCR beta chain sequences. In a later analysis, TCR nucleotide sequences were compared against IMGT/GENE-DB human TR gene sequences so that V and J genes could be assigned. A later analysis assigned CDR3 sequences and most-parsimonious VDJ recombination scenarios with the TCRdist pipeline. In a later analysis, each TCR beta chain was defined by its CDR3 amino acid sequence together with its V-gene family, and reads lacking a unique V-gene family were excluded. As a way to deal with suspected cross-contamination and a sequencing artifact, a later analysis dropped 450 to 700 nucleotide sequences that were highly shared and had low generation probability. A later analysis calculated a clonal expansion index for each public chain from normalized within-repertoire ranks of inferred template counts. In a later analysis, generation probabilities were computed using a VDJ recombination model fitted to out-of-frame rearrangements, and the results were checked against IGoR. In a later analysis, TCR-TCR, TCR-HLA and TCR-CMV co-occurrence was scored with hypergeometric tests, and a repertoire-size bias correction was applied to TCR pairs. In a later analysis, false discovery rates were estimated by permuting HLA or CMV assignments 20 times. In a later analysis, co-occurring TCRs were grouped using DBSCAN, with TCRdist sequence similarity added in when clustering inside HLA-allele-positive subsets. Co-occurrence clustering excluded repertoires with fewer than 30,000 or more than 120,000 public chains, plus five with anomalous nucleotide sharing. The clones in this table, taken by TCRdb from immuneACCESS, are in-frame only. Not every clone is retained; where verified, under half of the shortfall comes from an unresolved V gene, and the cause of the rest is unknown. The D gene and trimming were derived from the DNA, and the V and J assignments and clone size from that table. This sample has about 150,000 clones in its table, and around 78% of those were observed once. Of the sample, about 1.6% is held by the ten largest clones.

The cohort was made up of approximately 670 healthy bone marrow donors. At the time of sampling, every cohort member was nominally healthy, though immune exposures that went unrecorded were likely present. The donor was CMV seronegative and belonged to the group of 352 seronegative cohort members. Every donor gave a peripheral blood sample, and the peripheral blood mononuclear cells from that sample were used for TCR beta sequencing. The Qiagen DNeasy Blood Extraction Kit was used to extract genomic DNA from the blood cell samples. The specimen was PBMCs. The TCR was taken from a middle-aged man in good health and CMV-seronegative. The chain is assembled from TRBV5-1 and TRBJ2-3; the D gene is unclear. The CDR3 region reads CASSSYYPSTDTQYF. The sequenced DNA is TGCGCCAGCAGCTCCTACTACCCTAGCACAGATACGCAGTATTTT.